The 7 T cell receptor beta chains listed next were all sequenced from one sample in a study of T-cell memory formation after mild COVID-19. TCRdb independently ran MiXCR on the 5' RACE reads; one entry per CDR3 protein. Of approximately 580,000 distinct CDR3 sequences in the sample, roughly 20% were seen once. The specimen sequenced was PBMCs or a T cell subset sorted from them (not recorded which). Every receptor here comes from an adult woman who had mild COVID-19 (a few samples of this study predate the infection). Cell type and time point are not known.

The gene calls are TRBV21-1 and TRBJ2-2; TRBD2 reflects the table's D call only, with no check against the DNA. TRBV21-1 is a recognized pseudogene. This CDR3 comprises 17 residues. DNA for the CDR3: TGTGCCAGCAGCAGTCGTGCCGGGAGGCCTTACACCGGGGAGCTGTTTTTT. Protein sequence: CASSSRAGRPYTGELFF.

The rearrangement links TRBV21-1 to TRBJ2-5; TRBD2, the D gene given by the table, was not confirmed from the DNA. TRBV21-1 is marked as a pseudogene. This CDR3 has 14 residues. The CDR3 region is CASSGHSGRETQYF. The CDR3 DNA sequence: TGTGCCAGCAGCGGACATAGCGGGCGGGAGACCCAGTACTTC.

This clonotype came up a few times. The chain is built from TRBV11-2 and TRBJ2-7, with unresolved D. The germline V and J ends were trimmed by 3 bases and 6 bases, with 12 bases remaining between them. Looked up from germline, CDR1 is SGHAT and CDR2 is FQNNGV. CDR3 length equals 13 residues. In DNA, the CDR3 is TGTGCCAGCAGCTTCCTGCGAGGCGGCGAGCAGTACTTC. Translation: CASSFLRGGEQYF.

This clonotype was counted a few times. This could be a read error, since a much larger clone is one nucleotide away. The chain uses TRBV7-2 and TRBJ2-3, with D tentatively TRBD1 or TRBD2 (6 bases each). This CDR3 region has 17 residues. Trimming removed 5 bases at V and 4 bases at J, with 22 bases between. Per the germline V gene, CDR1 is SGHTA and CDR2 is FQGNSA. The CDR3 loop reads CASSVRGGGGAADTQYF. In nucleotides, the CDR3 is TGTGCCAGCAGCGTCCGAGGAGGGGGTGGAGCGGCAGATACGCAGTATTTT.

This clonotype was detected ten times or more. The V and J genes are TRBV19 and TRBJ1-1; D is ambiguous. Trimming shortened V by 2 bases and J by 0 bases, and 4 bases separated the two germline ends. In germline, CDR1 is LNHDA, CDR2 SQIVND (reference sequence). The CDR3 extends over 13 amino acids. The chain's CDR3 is CASSITVNTEAFF. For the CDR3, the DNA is TGTGCCAGTAGTATAACCGTGAACACTGAAGCTTTCTTT.

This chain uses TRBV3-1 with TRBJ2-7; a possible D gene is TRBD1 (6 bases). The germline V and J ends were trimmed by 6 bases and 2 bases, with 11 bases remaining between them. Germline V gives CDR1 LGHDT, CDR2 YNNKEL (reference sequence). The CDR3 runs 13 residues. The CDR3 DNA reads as TGTGCCAGCAGTGACAGGAACACCTACGAGCAGTACTTC. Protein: CASSDRNTYEQYF.

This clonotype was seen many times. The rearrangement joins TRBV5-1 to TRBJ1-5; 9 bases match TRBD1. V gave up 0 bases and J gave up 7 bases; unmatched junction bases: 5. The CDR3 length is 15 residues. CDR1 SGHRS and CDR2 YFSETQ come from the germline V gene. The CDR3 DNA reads TGCGCCAGCAGCTTGGACGGGACAGGGTCCCAGCCCCAGCATTTT. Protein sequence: CASSLDGTGSQPQHF.